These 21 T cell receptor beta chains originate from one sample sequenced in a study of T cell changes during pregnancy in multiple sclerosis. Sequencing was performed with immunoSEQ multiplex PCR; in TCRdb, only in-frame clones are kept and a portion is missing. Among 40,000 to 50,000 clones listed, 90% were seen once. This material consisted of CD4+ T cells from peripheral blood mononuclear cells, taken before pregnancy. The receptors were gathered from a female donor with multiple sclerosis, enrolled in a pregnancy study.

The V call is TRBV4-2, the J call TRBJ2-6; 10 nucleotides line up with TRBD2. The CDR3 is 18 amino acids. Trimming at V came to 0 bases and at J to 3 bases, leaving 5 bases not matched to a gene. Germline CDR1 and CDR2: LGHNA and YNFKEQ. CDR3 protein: CASSQELAGMSGANVLTF. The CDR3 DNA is TGTGCCAGCAGCCAAGAACTAGCGGGGATGAGTGGGGCCAACGTCCTGACTTTC.

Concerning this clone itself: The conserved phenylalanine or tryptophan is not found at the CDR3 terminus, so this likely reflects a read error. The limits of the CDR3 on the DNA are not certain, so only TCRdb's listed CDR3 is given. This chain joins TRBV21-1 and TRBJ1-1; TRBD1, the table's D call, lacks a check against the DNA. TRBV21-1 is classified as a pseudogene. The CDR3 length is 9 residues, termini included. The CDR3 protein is CASSDGRGP.

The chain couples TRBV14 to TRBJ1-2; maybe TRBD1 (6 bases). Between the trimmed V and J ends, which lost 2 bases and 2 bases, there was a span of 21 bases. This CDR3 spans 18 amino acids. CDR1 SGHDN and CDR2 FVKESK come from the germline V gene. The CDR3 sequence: CASSQFGRGRQTNYGYTF. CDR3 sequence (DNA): TGTGCCAGCAGCCAATTCGGCAGGGGTAGGCAGACGAACTATGGCTACACCTTC.

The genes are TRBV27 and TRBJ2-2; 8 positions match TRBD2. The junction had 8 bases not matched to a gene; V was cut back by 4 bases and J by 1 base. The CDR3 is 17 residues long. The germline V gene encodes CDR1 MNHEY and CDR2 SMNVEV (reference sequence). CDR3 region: CASSSHAAGENTGELFF. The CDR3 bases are TGTGCCAGCAGTTCCCATGCAGCGGGAGAGAACACCGGGGAGCTGTTTTTT.

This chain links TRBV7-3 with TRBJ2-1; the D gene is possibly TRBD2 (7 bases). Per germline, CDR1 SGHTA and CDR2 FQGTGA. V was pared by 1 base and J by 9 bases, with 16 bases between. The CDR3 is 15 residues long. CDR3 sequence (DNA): TGTGCCAGCAGCTTAAGCTGGGGGGGCCCAGGTGAGCAGTTCTTC. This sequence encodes CASSLSWGGPGEQFF.

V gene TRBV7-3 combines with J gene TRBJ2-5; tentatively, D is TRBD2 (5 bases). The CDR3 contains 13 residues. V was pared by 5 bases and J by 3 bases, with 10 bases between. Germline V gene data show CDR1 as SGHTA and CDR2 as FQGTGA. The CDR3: CASSTTREETQYF. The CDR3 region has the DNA TGTGCCAGCAGCACCACTAGAGAAGAGACCCAGTACTTC.

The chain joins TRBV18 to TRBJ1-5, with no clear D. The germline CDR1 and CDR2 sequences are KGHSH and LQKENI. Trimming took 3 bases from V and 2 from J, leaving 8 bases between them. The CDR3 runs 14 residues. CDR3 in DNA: TGTGCCAGCTCACCTGGGGAGGGCAATCAGCCCCAGCATTTT. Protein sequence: CASSPGEGNQPQHF.

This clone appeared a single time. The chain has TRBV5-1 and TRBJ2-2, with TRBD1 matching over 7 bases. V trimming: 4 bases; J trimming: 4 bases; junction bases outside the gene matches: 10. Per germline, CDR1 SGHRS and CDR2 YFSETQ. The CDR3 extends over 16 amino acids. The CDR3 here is CASSQTTGISTGELFF. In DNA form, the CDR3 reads TGCGCCAGCAGCCAGACGACAGGGATTAGCACCGGGGAGCTGTTTTTT.

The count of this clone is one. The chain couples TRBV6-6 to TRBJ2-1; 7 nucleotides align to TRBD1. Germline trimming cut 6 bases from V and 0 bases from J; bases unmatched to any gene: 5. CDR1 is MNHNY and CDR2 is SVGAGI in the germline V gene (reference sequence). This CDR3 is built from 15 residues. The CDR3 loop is CASSLQGSSYNEQFF. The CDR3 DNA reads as TGTGCCAGCAGCTTACAGGGGAGCTCCTACAATGAGCAGTTCTTC.

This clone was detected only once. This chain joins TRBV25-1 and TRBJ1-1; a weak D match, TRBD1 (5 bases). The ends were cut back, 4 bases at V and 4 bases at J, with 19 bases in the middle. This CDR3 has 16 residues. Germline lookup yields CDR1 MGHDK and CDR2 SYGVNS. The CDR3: CASSGYGGGAGTEAFF. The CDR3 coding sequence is TGTGCCAGCAGTGGTTATGGGGGGGGAGCGGGCACTGAAGCTTTCTTT. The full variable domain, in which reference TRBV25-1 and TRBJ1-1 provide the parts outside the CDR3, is EADIYQTPRYLVIGTGKKITLECSQTMGHDKMYWYQQDPGMELHLIHYSYGVNSTEKGDLSSESTVSRIRTEHFPLTLESARPSHTSQYLCASSGYGGGAGTEAFFGQGTRLTVV.

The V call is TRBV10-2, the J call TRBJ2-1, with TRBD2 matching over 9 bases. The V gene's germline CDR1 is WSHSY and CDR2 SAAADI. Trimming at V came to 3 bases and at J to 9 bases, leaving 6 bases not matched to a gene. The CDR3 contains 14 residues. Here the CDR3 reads CASSDGGGAGEQFF. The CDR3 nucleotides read TGCGCCAGCAGTGACGGCGGGGGGGCCGGTGAGCAGTTCTTC.

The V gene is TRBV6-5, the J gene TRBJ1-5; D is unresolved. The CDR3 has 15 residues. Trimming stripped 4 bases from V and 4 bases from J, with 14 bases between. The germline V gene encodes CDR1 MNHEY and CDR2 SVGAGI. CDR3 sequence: CASSFNAAWNQPQHF. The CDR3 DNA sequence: TGTGCCAGCAGTTTCAACGCGGCTTGGAATCAGCCCCAGCATTTT.

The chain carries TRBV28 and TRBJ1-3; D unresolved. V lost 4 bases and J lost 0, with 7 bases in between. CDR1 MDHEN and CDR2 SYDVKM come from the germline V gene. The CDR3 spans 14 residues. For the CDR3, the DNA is TGTGCCAGCAGTTACAGCCACTCTGGAAACACCATATATTTT. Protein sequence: CASSYSHSGNTIYF.

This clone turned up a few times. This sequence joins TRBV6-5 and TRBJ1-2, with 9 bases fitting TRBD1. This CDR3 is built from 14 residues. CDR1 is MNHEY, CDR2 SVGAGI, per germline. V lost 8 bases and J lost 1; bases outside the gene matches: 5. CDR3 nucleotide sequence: TGTGCCAGCGGGACAGGGAATGTTAACTATGGCTACACCTTC. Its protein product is CASGTGNVNYGYTF.

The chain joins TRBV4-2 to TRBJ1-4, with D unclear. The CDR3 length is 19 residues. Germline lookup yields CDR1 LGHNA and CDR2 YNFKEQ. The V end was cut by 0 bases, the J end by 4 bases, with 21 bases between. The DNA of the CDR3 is TGTGCCAGCAGCCAAGATCCACCGGCCGGGAGGGCACTTAATGAAAAACTGTTTTTT. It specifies CASSQDPPAGRALNEKLFF.

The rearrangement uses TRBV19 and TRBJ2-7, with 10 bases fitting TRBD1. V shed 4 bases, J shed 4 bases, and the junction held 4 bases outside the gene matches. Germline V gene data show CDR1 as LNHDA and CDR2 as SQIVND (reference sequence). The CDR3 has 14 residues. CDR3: CASSRDRGPYEQYF. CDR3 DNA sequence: TGTGCCAGTAGTAGGGACAGGGGCCCATACGAGCAGTACTTC.

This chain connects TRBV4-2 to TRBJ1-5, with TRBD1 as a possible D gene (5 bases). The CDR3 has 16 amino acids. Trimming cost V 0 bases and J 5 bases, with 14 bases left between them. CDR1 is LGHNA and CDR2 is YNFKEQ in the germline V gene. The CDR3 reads CASSQDVGQGYQPQHF. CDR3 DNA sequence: TGTGCCAGCAGCCAAGACGTCGGGCAGGGTTATCAGCCCCAGCATTTT.

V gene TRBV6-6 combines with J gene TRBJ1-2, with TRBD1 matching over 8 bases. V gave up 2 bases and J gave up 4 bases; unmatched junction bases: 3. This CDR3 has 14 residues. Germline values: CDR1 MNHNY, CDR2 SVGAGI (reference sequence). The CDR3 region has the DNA TGTGCCAGCAGTTACAGGGACAGGATCTATGGCTACACCTTC. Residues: CASSYRDRIYGYTF.

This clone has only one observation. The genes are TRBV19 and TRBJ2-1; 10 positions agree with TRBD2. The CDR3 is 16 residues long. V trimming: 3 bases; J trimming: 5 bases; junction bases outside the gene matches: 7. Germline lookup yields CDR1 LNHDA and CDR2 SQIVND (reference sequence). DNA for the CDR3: TGTGCCAGTAGTATTTCCGGGACTAGCGTTAACAATGAGCAGTTCTTC. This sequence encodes CASSISGTSVNNEQFF. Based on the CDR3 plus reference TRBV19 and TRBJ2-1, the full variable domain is DGGITQSPKYLFRKEGQNVTLSCEQNLNHDAMYWYRQDPGQGLRLIYYSQIVNDFQKGDIAEGYSVSREKKESFPLTVTSAQKNPTAFYLCASSISGTSVNNEQFFGPGTRLTVL.

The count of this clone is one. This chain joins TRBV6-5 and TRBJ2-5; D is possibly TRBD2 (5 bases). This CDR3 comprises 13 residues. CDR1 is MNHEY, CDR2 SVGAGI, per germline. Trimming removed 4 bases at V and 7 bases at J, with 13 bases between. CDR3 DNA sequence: TGTGCCAGCAGTTCCTCGGCCCGGGGGACCCAGTACTTC. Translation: CASSSSARGTQYF.

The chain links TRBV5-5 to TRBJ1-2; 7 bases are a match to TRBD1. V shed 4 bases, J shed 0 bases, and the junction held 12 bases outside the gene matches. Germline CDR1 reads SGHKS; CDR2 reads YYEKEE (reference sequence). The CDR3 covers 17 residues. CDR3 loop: CASSTNVRDRANYGYTF. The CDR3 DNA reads TGTGCCAGCAGCACAAACGTCCGGGACAGAGCTAACTATGGCTACACCTTC.